What follows are 8 T cell receptor beta chains derived from one specimen sequenced in a study of blood T cells in healthy people across ages. Then a second PCR, running roughly 7 to 11 cycles, was carried out with a sample-barcoded 5' primer and a J-beta primer mix. MiXCR, run by TCRdb on the 5' RACE reads, gives a single entry per CDR3 protein. The repertoire has just under 550,000 distinct CDR3 sequences, about 24% of them found once; the top ten carry approximately 10%. This sample also belongs to another study, concerning T cells of mothers and their children.

The source material was blood. The receptors come from a boy younger than 18 in good health.

V and J are TRBV6-5 and TRBJ2-3, with TRBD1 matching over 10 bases. Per the germline V gene, CDR1 is MNHEY and CDR2 is SVGAGI. The J segment lost 4 bases and the V segment lost 10 bases, leaving 5 bases of the junction unmatched. The CDR3 loop spans 13 amino acids. In DNA, the CDR3 is TGTGCCACCCGGGACAGGGGCCCAGATACGCAGTATTTT. This gives the protein CATRDRGPDTQYF.

This clonotype was recorded a few times. J is TRBJ2-2 and V is TRBV27; D unresolved. V was clipped by 0 bases and J by 8 bases, with 13 bases between them. CDR3 length: 15 amino acids. Germline CDR1 and CDR2: MNHEY and SMNVEV (reference sequence). As DNA, the CDR3 is TGTGCCAGCAGTTTATCGGGTAGGGCGAGAGGGGAGCTGTTTTTT. It yields the protein CASSLSGRARGELFF.

The rearrangement links TRBV6-2 or TRBV6-3 to TRBJ2-1; D is possibly TRBD2 (6 bases). CDR1 is MNHEY, CDR2 SVGEGT, per germline. The CDR3 is 16 amino acids. The V end was cut by 2 bases, the J end by 3 bases, with 14 bases between. This CDR3 reads CASSYDRDSFYNEQFF. CDR3 bases: TGTGCCAGCAGTTACGATCGGGACTCTTTCTACAATGAGCAGTTCTTC.

This clonotype turned up a few times. The rearrangement joins TRBV20-1 to TRBJ2-5; D is perhaps TRBD2 (6 bases). TRBJ2-7 matches the DNA end more closely, so the J call is doubtful. The CDR3 covers 14 residues. Germline assignment: CDR1 DFQATT and CDR2 SNEGSKA (reference sequence). CDR3 bases: TGCAGTGCTAGAGTAAGAGGGACTTCCTACGAGCAGTACTTC. Protein: CSARVRGTSYEQYF.

This chain links TRBV10-3 with TRBJ2-1; the D gene could be TRBD1 or TRBD2 (5 bases each). CDR1 and CDR2 from the germline V gene are ENHRY and SYGVKD. This CDR3 comprises 12 residues. Deletions cut 6 bases from V and 12 bases from J, with 15 bases between. The CDR3 loop is CAIRGESRGQFF. The CDR3, as DNA: TGTGCCATCAGGGGGGAGTCCCGAGGGCAGTTCTTC.

This clonotype was observed once. The V gene is TRBV12-3 or TRBV12-4, the J gene TRBJ2-3; 14 bases fit TRBD2. The CDR3 has 16 amino acids. The V gene end was trimmed by 6 bases and the J gene end by 3 bases; junction bases not matched to a gene: 5. The CDR3 coding sequence is TGTGCCAGCAGGTTGGGACTAGCGGGAGAAACAGATACGCAGTATTTT. It codes for CASRLGLAGETDTQYF.

This clonotype appeared a few times. The genes are TRBV20-1 and TRBJ2-5; D is possibly TRBD1 (6 bases). The end of the DNA fits TRBJ2-7 better, so the J call may be wrong. Germline CDR1 is DFQATT and CDR2 is SNEGSKA (reference sequence). This CDR3 spans 16 amino acids. CDR3: CSASWGDRSPWGEQYF. In DNA, the CDR3 is TGCAGTGCTAGTTGGGGCGACAGGAGCCCTTGGGGCGAGCAGTACTTC.

This clonotype was picked up a small number of times. The genes are TRBV9 and TRBJ1-6; D not certain. The germline V gene has CDR1 SGDLS and CDR2 YYNGEE. V was shortened by 4 bases and J by 7 bases, with 15 bases between the two germline ends. This CDR3 spans 15 amino acids. The CDR3 region is CASSLRPLQNSPLHF. The DNA of the CDR3 is TGTGCCAGCAGCCTCAGGCCCCTCCAGAATTCACCCCTCCACTTT.